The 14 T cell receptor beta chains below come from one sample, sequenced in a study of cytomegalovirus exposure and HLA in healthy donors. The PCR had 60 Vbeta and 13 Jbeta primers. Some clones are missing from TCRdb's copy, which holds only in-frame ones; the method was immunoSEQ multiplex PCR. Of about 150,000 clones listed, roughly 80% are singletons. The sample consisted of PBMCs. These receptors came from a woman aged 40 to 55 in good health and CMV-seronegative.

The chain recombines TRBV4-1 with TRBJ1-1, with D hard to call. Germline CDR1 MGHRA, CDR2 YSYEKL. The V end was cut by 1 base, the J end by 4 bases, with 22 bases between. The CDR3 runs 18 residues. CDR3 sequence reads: CASSQALTIPLSGTEAFF. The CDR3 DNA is TGCGCCAGCAGCCAAGCCCTGACTATACCCCTCTCGGGCACTGAAGCTTTCTTT.

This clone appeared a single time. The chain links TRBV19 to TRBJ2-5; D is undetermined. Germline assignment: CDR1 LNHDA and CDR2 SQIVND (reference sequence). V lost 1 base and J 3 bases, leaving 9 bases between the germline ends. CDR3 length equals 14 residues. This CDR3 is CASSIGGRKETQYF. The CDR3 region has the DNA TGTGCCAGTAGTATAGGTGGTAGAAAAGAGACCCAGTACTTC. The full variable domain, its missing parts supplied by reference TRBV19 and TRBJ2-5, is DGGITQSPKYLFRKEGQNVTLSCEQNLNHDAMYWYRQDPGQGLRLIYYSQIVNDFQKGDIAEGYSVSREKKESFPLTVTSAQKNPTAFYLCASSIGGRKETQYFGPGTRLLVL.

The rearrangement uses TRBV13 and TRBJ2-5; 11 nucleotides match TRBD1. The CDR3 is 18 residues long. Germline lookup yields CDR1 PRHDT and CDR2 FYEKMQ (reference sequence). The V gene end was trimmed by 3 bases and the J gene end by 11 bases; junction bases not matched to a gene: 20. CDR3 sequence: CASSFLYREDRGLGEQYF. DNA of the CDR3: TGTGCCAGCAGCTTCCTCTACAGGGAGGACAGGGGGCTGGGTGAGCAGTACTTC.

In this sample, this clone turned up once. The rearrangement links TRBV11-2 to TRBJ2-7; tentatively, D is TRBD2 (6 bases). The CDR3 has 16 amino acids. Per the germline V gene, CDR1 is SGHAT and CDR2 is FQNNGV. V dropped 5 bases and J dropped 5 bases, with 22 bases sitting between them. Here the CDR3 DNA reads TGTGCCAGCAGCATTCATCGACTAGGTGGGGCCCACGAGCAGTACTTC. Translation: CASSIHRLGGAHEQYF.

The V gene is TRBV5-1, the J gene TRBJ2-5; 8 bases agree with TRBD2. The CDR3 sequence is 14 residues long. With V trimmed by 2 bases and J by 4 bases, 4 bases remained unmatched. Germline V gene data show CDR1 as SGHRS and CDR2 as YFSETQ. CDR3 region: CASSFSAGGETQYF. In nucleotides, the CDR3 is TGCGCCAGCAGCTTCAGCGCGGGGGGAGAGACCCAGTACTTC.

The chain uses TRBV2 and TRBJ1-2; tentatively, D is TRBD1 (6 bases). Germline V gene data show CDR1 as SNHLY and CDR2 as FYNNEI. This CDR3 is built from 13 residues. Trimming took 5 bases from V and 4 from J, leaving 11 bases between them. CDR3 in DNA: TGTGCCAGCAGTTGGGACACCAGCTATGGCTACACCTTC. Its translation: CASSWDTSYGYTF.

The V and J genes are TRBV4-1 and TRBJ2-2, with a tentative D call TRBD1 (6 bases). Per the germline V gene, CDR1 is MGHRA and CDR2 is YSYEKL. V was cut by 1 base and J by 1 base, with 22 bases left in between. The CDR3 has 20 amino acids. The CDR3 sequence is CASSQVFVQGPLMNTGELFF. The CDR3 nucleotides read TGCGCCAGCAGCCAAGTTTTTGTGCAGGGGCCTCTTATGAACACCGGGGAGCTGTTTTTT.

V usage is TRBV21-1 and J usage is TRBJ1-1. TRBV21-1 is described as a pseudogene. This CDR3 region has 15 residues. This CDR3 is CASSKRRNREGEAFF. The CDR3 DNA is TGTGCCAGCAGCAAACGCCGCAACAGGGAGGGTGAAGCTTTCTTT.

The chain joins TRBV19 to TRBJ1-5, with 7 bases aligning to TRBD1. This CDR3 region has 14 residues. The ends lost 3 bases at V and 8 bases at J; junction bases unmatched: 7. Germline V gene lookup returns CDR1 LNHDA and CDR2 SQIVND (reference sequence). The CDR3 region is CASSMGTAGKPQHF. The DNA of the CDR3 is TGTGCCAGTAGTATGGGGACAGCTGGTAAGCCCCAGCATTTT.

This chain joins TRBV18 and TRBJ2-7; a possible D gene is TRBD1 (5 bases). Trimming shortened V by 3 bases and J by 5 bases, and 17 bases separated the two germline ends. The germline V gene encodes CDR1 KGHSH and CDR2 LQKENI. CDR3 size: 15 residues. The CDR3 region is CASSPGYLGRDEQYF. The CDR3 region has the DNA TGTGCCAGCTCACCGGGATACCTGGGGCGCGACGAGCAGTACTTC.

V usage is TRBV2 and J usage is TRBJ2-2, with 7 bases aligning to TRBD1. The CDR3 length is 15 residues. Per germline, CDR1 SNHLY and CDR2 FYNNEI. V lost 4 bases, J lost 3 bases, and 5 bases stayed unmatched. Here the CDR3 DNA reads TGTGCCAGCAGTGCCACAGGGGTAGACACCGGGGAGCTGTTTTTT. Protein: CASSATGVDTGELFF. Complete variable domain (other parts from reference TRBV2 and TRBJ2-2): EPEVTQTPSHQVTQMGQEVILRCVPISNHLYFYWYRQILGQKVEFLVSFYNNEISEKSEIFDDQFSVERPDGSNFTLKIRSTKLEDSAMYFCASSATGVDTGELFFGEGSRLTVL.

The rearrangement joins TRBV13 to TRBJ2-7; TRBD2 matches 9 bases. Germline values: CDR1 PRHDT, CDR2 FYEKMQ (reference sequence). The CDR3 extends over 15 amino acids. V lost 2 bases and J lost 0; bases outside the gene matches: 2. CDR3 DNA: TGTGCCAGCAGCTTAACTAGCGGGTACTCCTACGAGCAGTACTTC. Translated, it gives CASSLTSGYSYEQYF.

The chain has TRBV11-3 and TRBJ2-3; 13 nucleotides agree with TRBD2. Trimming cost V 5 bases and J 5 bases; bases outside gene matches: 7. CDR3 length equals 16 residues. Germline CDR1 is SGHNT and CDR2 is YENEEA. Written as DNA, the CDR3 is TGTGCCAGCAGCCCGGGACTAGCGGGATCACGAGATACGCAGTATTTT. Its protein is CASSPGLAGSRDTQYF.

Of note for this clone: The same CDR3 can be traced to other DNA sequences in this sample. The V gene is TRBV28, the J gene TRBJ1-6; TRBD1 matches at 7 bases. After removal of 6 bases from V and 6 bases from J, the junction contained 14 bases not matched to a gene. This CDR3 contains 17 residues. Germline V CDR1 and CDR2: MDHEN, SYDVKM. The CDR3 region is CASSLTPGQRINSPLHF. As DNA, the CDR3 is TGTGCCAGCAGCCTTACTCCGGGACAGAGAATTAATTCACCCCTCCACTTT.